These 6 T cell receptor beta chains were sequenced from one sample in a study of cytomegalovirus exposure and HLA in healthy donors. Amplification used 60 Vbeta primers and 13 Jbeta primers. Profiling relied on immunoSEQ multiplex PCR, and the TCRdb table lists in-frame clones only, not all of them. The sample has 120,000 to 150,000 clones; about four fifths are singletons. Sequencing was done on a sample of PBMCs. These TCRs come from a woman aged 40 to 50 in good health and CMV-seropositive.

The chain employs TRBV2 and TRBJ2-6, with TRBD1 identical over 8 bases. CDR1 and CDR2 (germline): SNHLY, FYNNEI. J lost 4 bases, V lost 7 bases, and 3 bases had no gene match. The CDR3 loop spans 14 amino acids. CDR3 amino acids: CASTWTGGANVLTF. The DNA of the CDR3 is TGTGCCAGCACATGGACAGGGGGGGCCAACGTCCTGACTTTC.

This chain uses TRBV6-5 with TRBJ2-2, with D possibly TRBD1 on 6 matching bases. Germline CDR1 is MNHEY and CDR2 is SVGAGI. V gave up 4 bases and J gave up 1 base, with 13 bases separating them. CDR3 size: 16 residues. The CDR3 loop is CASSLIPTGNTGELFF. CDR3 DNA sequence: TGTGCCAGCAGTTTGATCCCGACAGGGAACACCGGGGAGCTGTTTTTT.

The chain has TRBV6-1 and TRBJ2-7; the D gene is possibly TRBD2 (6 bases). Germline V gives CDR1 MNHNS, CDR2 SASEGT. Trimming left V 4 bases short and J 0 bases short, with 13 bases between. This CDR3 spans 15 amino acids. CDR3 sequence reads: CASSVLPTSSYEQYF. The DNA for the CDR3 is TGTGCCAGCAGTGTTCTTCCGACTAGCTCCTACGAGCAGTACTTC.

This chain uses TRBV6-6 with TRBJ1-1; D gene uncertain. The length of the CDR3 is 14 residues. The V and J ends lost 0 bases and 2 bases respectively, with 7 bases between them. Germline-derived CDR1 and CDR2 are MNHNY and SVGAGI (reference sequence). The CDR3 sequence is CASSYSEANTEAFF. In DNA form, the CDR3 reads TGTGCCAGCAGTTACTCAGAAGCAAACACTGAAGCTTTCTTT.

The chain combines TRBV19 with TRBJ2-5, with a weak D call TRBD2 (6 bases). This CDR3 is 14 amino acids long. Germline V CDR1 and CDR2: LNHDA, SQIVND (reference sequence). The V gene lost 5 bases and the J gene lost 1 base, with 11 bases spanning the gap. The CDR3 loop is CASSASSAQETQYF. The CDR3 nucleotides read TGTGCCAGTAGTGCGTCTAGCGCCCAAGAGACCCAGTACTTC. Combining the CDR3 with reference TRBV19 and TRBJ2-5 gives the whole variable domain DGGITQSPKYLFRKEGQNVTLSCEQNLNHDAMYWYRQDPGQGLRLIYYSQIVNDFQKGDIAEGYSVSREKKESFPLTVTSAQKNPTAFYLCASSASSAQETQYFGPGTRLLVL.

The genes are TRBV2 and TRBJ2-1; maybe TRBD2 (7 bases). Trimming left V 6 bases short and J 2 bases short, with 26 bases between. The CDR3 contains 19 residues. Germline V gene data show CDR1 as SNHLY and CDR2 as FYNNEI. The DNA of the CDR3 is TGTGCCAGCAGAGGGGGGGAAAGGGGAACGCTTAAAACCTACAATGAGCAGTTCTTC. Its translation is CASRGGERGTLKTYNEQFF.